Listed here is a single T cell receptor beta chain. Its cognate antigen is unknown. The sample belongs to a study of T cell responses to AZD1222 COVID-19 vaccine. Germline V gene lookup returns CDR1 SGDLS and CDR2 YYNGEE. The J segment lost 2 bases and the V segment lost 0 bases, leaving 2 bases of the junction unmatched. The CDR3 spans 15 residues. Study conclusions and caveats: Donors, mostly white British, included more females; clonal diversity was possibly underestimated.

Some clones are missing from TCRdb's copy, which holds only in-frame ones; the method was immunoSEQ multiplex PCR. The repertoire holds some 200,000 clones, about 92% seen once, with about 1% in the top ten. The V gene is TRBV9, the J gene TRBJ2-1, with 7 positions matching TRBD1. Source: peripheral blood, taken on day 0 of MenACWY control vaccination. This sequence originates from an adult in good health. As DNA, the CDR3 is TGTGCCAGCAGCGTAGAGGGGGCGGCCTACAATGAGCAGTTCTTC. It is translated as CASSVEGAAYNEQFF.